This T cell receptor (beta chain) was identified in a study of vaccination and CD4 T cells after COVID-19. Study outcomes and limitations: Researchers looked at relatively few convalescent patients and had no early post-infection timepoints.

This clonotype was detected a few times. The antigen is unknown. As for treatment: approximately nine-day PBMC culture with coronavirus spike peptide pools or control peptides (ViraFEST assay). Expansion of antigen-specific T cells with peptide pools by ViraFEST preceded sequencing of TCRs. At both days 3 and 7, half the medium was replaced with fresh IL-2 medium. With the Oncomine TCR Beta short-read assay, DNA from cultured CD4+ T cells was sequenced. Extraction of genomic DNA was performed on cultured CD4+ T cells. TCRdb ran MiXCR on the PCR reads and lists one entry per CDR3 protein. The repertoire consists of about 13,000 distinct CDR3 sequences, with approximately 62% occurring once and the leading ten covering just under 20%. The length of the CDR3 is 11 residues. Looked up from germline, CDR1 is DFQATT and CDR2 is SNEGSKA (reference sequence). Between the trimmed V and J ends, which lost 2 bases and 6 bases, there was a span of 7 bases.

This TCR was recovered from a human donor who had recovered from COVID-19. Sequenced input: CD4+ T cells from blood, cultured in vitro. The chain employs TRBV20-1 and TRBJ1-2, with D uncertain. The CDR3 region has the DNA TGCAGTGCTAGATACATGGATGGCTACACCTTC. Its translation: CSARYMDGYTF.